These 26 T cell receptor beta chains share one sample of origin, sequenced in a study of post-analysis software for immune sequencing data. Points from the study as a whole: Patients carried roughly five TRBV segments more frequently than controls did, and TRBV5-6, TRBV5-1 and TRBV20-1 were among them.

cDNA libraries for TCR beta contained unique molecular identifiers. TCRdb reanalysed the PCR reads using MiXCR and keeps one entry per CDR3 protein. Of roughly 580,000 distinct CDR3 sequences detected, about 40% appear once; the ten largest clones hold around 1.7%. The antigens for these receptors are not known. Sequencing input: blood. Source of these receptors: a girl aged 5 to 17 with multiple sclerosis.

The chain is built from TRBV20-1 and TRBJ1-1; TRBD1 agrees at 8 bases. Germline V CDR1 and CDR2: DFQATT, SNEGSKA (reference sequence). V trimming: 6 bases; J trimming: 3 bases; junction bases outside the gene matches: 3. The CDR3 runs 12 residues. The CDR3 here is CSAPTGDTEAFF. The DNA for the CDR3 is TGCAGTGCCCCGACAGGGGACACTGAAGCTTTCTTT.

This clonotype was seen a handful of times. This sequence joins TRBV28 and TRBJ1-2; D unclear. The CDR3 totals 12 residues. The V and J ends lost 7 bases and 4 bases respectively, with 10 bases between them. Germline loops: CDR1 MDHEN, CDR2 SYDVKM. CDR3 coding DNA: TGTGCCAGCAAATCTTCTGTCTATGGCTACACCTTC. Translating gives CASKSSVYGYTF.

DNA for the CDR3: TGTGCCATCAGTGAGTTGGGGGGAAATTCACCCCTCCACTTT. Translated, it gives CAISELGGNSPLHF. The V and J genes are TRBV10-3 and TRBJ1-6; the D gene is possibly TRBD1 (5 bases). CDR1 and CDR2 from the germline V gene are ENHRY and SYGVKD. Trimming removed 1 base at V and 7 bases at J, with 8 bases between. The CDR3 is made up of 14 amino acids.

This chain uses TRBV24-1 with TRBJ1-1, with D perhaps TRBD1 (6 bases). CDR3 size: 12 residues. V was pared by 2 bases and J by 10 bases, with 10 bases between. The V gene's germline CDR1 is KGHDR and CDR2 SFDVKD. The CDR3 region is CATSDSTGIAFF. The CDR3 bases are TGTGCCACCAGTGATTCGACAGGAATAGCTTTCTTT.

The V gene is TRBV7-9, the J gene TRBJ2-7; 7 bases agree with TRBD1. This CDR3 is built from 15 residues. The V gene's germline CDR1 is SEHNR and CDR2 FQNEAQ (reference sequence). Losses at the gene ends were 1 base for V and 2 bases for J; bases not matched to a gene: 5. CDR3 DNA sequence: TGTGCCAGCAGCTTAGAGACAGGGTTCCCCTACGAGCAGTACTTC. Protein sequence: CASSLETGFPYEQYF. Full variable domain (rest looked up from reference TRBV7-9 and TRBJ2-7): DTGVSQNPRHKITKRGQNVTFRCDPISEHNRLYWYRQTLGQGPEFLTYFQNEAQLEKSRLLSDRFSAERPKGSFSTLEIQRTEQGDSAMYLCASSLETGFPYEQYFGPGTRLTVT.

This clonotype was counted a few times. V gene TRBV7-9 combines with J gene TRBJ1-2; the D is unclear. This CDR3 comprises 13 residues. CDR1 and CDR2 from the germline V gene are SEHNR and FQNEAQ (reference sequence). V gave up 0 bases and J gave up 8 bases, with 10 bases separating them. CDR3 sequence reads: CASSLAGSGGYTF. For the CDR3, the DNA is TGTGCCAGCAGCTTAGCGGGAAGCGGGGGCTACACCTTC.

This clonotype was seen a handful of times. The chain couples TRBV7-9 to TRBJ1-1; tentative D call: TRBD1 (5 bases). This CDR3 has 13 residues. Trimming stripped 3 bases from V and 13 bases from J, with 18 bases between. CDR1 and CDR2 from the germline V gene are SEHNR and FQNEAQ (reference sequence). In DNA form, the CDR3 reads TGTGCCAGCAGCTTGGGCACCGACTCCGGGGGTTTCTTT. Its translation is CASSLGTDSGGFF.

This chain connects TRBV12-3 or TRBV12-4 to TRBJ2-1; D might be TRBD2 (5 bases). Trimming left V 3 bases short and J 8 bases short, with 8 bases between. The CDR3 contains 12 residues. The CDR3 region is CASSFLRDEQFF. The CDR3 DNA reads as TGTGCCAGCAGTTTTTTGCGGGATGAGCAGTTCTTC.

This clonotype occurred a few times. The chain employs TRBV15 and TRBJ2-6, with D unresolved. Germline CDR1 reads LNHNV; CDR2 reads YYDKDF (reference sequence). The V and J ends lost 10 bases and 0 bases respectively, with 13 bases between them. The CDR3 consists of 15 residues. CDR3 protein: CASTSRPSGANVLTF. CDR3 sequence (DNA): TGTGCCAGTACAAGCAGGCCCTCTGGGGCCAACGTCCTGACTTTC.

This chain links TRBV4-1 with TRBJ2-7; D is perhaps TRBD1 (6 bases). Germline V CDR1 and CDR2: MGHRA, YSYEKL. With 3 bases removed from V and 0 bases from J, the gap between germline ends came to 12 bases. This CDR3 comprises 15 residues. For the CDR3, the DNA is TGCGCCAGCAGCCACAGGACAGAGGCCTCCTACGAGCAGTACTTC. Its translation: CASSHRTEASYEQYF.

The chain couples TRBV2 to TRBJ2-2, with 9 bases fitting TRBD1. V shed 6 bases and J 4 bases; nucleotides not matched to a gene: 3. The CDR3 runs 14 residues. Germline loops: CDR1 SNHLY, CDR2 FYNNEI. Written as DNA, the CDR3 is TGTGCCAGCAGGATGACAGGGGGCACCGGGGAGCTGTTTTTT. Amino acid sequence: CASRMTGGTGELFF.

This clonotype was observed a handful of times. The chain combines TRBV7-2 with TRBJ2-7; TRBD2 matches at 9 bases. V dropped 5 bases and J dropped 5; count of bases not matched to a gene: 19. Per the germline V gene, CDR1 is SGHTA and CDR2 is FQGNSA. This CDR3 spans 18 amino acids. CDR3 DNA sequence: TGTGCCAGCAGCCGTTACTCGGTGGGGCGCGGGGGGGCTCACGAGCAGTACTTC. This encodes CASSRYSVGRGGAHEQYF. Filled out from reference TRBV7-2 and TRBJ2-7, the complete variable domain reads GAGVSQSPSNKVTEKGKDVELRCDPISGHTALYWYRQSLGQGLEFLIYFQGNSAPDKSGLPSDRFSAERTGGSVSTLTIQRTQQEDSAVYLCASSRYSVGRGGAHEQYFGPGTRLTVT.

V and J are TRBV3-1 and TRBJ2-2; the D gene is possibly TRBD2 (6 bases). Germline values: CDR1 LGHDT, CDR2 YNNKEL (reference sequence). The CDR3 spans 15 residues. The germline V and J ends were trimmed by 5 bases and 4 bases, with 14 bases remaining between them. In DNA form, the CDR3 reads TGTGCCAGCAGCTTTTATTCCGGGGGCACCGGGGAGCTGTTTTTT. It translates to CASSFYSGGTGELFF. Full variable domain (remainder filled in from reference TRBV3-1 and TRBJ2-2): DTAVSQTPKYLVTQMGNDKSIKCEQNLGHDTMYWYKQDSKKFLKIMFSYNNKELIINETVPNRFSPKSPDKAHLNLHINSLELGDSAVYFCASSFYSGGTGELFFGEGSRLTVL.

This clonotype was seen more than once but under ten times. The rearrangement links TRBV5-1 to TRBJ2-7; the D is unclear. Trimming took 4 bases from V and 5 from J, leaving 16 bases between them. Germline V CDR1 and CDR2: SGHRS, YFSETQ. This CDR3 is built from 14 residues. As DNA, the CDR3 is TGCGCCAGCAGCCCGTCCCCCACGGCCAACGAGCAGTACTTC. Its translation: CASSPSPTANEQYF. The variable domain in full, completed from reference TRBV5-1 and TRBJ2-7, reads KAGVTQTPRYLIKTRGQQVTLSCSPISGHRSVSWYQQTPGQGLQFLFEYFSETQRNKGNFPGRFSGRQFSNSRSEMNVSTLELGDSALYLCASSPSPTANEQYFGPGTRLTVT.

This clonotype was detected a few times. V gene TRBV18 combines with J gene TRBJ2-7, with D unclear. In germline, CDR1 is KGHSH, CDR2 LQKENI. Trimming stripped 2 bases from V and 3 bases from J, with 8 bases between. The length of the CDR3 is 13 residues. The chain's CDR3 is CASSPTRFYEQYF. The DNA for the CDR3 is TGTGCCAGCTCACCAACCCGATTCTACGAGCAGTACTTC.

J is TRBJ2-7 and V is TRBV20-1; the D is unclear. The V end was cut by 0 bases, the J end by 4 bases, with 7 bases between. Per the germline V gene, CDR1 is DFQATT and CDR2 is SNEGSKA (reference sequence). The CDR3 loop spans 12 amino acids. CDR3 in amino acids: CSARDQDYEQYF. The DNA of the CDR3 is TGCAGTGCTAGAGATCAGGATTACGAGCAGTACTTC.

This clonotype has at least ten counts. The rearrangement joins TRBV5-6 to TRBJ2-7; D is tentatively TRBD1 or TRBD2 (5 bases each). CDR1 and CDR2 from the germline V gene are SGHDT and YYEEEE. Trimming took off 4 bases at V and 3 bases at J, with 11 bases between the two ends. The CDR3 covers 13 residues. The CDR3 DNA is TGTGCCAGCAGCCCCGGGGCGGGCTACGAGCAGTACTTC. Encoded protein: CASSPGAGYEQYF.

The V gene is TRBV7-2, the J gene TRBJ2-7; D call uncertain. V was clipped by 6 bases and J by 0 bases, with 9 bases between them. Germline CDR1 SGHTA, CDR2 FQGNSA. The CDR3 extends over 13 amino acids. The CDR3 sequence is CASRSRSSYEQYF. The CDR3 nucleotides are TGTGCCAGCAGATCCCGTAGCTCCTACGAGCAGTACTTC.

The chain employs TRBV29-1 and TRBJ1-2, with D maybe TRBD1 (5 bases). The length of the CDR3 is 13 residues. CDR1 SQVTM and CDR2 ANQGSEA come from the germline V gene. V gave up 6 bases and J gave up 2 bases, with 13 bases separating them. CDR3 in amino acids: CSVPYGGNYGYTF. The CDR3 region has the DNA TGCAGCGTACCCTACGGGGGAAACTATGGCTACACCTTC.

This clonotype has more than one count but fewer than ten. J is TRBJ2-1 and V is TRBV11-2, with D perhaps TRBD2 (6 bases). The germline V and J ends were trimmed by 5 bases and 12 bases, with 17 bases remaining between them. Germline CDR1 SGHAT, CDR2 FQNNGV. There are 13 residues in the CDR3. The CDR3 sequence is CASSAWRLARQFF. As DNA, the CDR3 is TGTGCCAGCAGCGCGTGGCGTCTAGCGCGGCAGTTCTTC.

This clonotype was seen a few times. The chain has TRBV20-1 and TRBJ2-7, with D maybe TRBD2 (6 bases). V lost 7 bases to trimming and J lost 3 bases, with 16 bases between them. This CDR3 is built from 13 residues. Germline lookup yields CDR1 DFQATT and CDR2 SNEGSKA (reference sequence). CDR3 region: CSVQEGGHYEQYF. DNA of the CDR3: TGCAGTGTCCAGGAGGGAGGCCACTACGAGCAGTACTTC.

The chain employs TRBV3-1 and TRBJ2-1; 9 positions match TRBD2. The ends lost 4 bases at V and 4 bases at J; junction bases unmatched: 11. The germline gives CDR1 LGHDT, CDR2 YNNKEL (reference sequence). The CDR3 runs 17 residues. Here the CDR3 reads CASSPVTGTSRYNEQFF. The CDR3 DNA reads as TGTGCCAGCAGCCCTGTAACCGGGACTAGCAGATACAATGAGCAGTTCTTC.

The genes are TRBV12-3 or TRBV12-4 and TRBJ2-7, with D unresolved. V was pared by 2 bases and J by 0 bases, with 8 bases between. This CDR3 contains 14 residues. The CDR3 region has the DNA TGTGCCAGCAGTTTAAGGGATACCTCCTACGAGCAGTACTTC. It is translated as CASSLRDTSYEQYF.

This chain links TRBV6-5 with TRBJ2-3; the D is unclear. There are 14 residues in the CDR3. The germline V gene has CDR1 MNHEY and CDR2 SVGAGI. V lost 6 bases to trimming and J lost 2 bases, with 12 bases between them. The CDR3 loop reads CASRMGSITDTQYF. The CDR3 DNA reads as TGTGCCAGCAGAATGGGATCCATCACAGATACGCAGTATTTT.

The chain couples TRBV12-3 or TRBV12-4 to TRBJ2-3; no firm D call. This CDR3 region has 14 residues. Trimming took off 5 bases at V and 5 bases at J, with 14 bases between the two ends. The CDR3: CASSLRSSEDTQYF. In DNA form, the CDR3 reads TGTGCCAGCAGTCTGAGGTCTTCCGAAGATACGCAGTATTTT.

The chain is built from TRBV7-2 and TRBJ2-1; weak D call: TRBD2 (5 bases). Germline-derived CDR1 and CDR2 are SGHTA and FQGNSA. This CDR3 is 15 amino acids long. V shed 3 bases and J shed 13 bases, with 22 bases lying between them. The CDR3 DNA reads as TGTGCCAGCAGCTTTCAGAGGTCAGCCTGGGAGACCCAGTTCTTC. Encoded protein: CASSFQRSAWETQFF.